Listed below are T cell receptor beta chains from one sample, sequenced in a study of human T cells and chemical hapten exposure. One entry per CDR3 protein results from TCRdb running MiXCR on the RACE reads. The sample has tens of thousands of distinct CDR3 sequences; approximately 8.8% are singletons. Sequenced material: whole blood, taken in connection with sensitization to the hapten diphenylcyclopropenone (DPC). These receptors originate from a middle-aged woman with alopecia areata. Some clones in this sample may be carry-over from other donors' samples. The CDR3 runs from the conserved cysteine through the conserved F or W. Each record gives: clone size, D gene, V gene, J gene, CDR3 protein, CDR3 DNA. A D gene is named only where the DNA matches it firmly. Size is stated for part of the rows, as once, few or many counts, or as a class when the clone is expanded.

abundance: many
d_gene: TRBD1
v_gene: TRBV12-3/TRBV12-4
j_gene: TRBJ1-4
CDR3aa: CASALDRDNEKLFF
CDR3nt: TGTGCCAGCGCCCTGGACAGGGATAATGAAAAACTGTTTTTT

abundance: many
d_gene: NA
v_gene: TRBV4-1
j_gene: TRBJ1-1
CDR3aa: CASSRVGNTEAFF
CDR3nt: TGCGCCAGCAGCCGCGTTGGAAACACTGAAGCTTTCTTT

abundance: medium-sized
d_gene: TRBD2
v_gene: TRBV20-1
j_gene: TRBJ2-4
CDR3aa: CSARERGTKNIQYF
CDR3nt: TGCAGTGCTAGAGAGCGGGGGACCAAAAACATTCAGTACTTC

abundance: few
d_gene: NA
v_gene: TRBV5-1
j_gene: TRBJ1-1
CDR3aa: CASSLVGGAEAFF
CDR3nt: TGCGCCAGCAGCTTGGTGGGTGGCGCTGAAGCTTTCTTT

abundance: NA
d_gene: TRBD2
v_gene: TRBV4-1
j_gene: TRBJ2-7
CDR3aa: CASSQGLAGDEQYF
CDR3nt: TGCGCCAGCAGCCAAGGTCTAGCGGGGGACGAGCAGTACTTC

abundance: many
d_gene: TRBD2
v_gene: TRBV7-3
j_gene: TRBJ2-5
CDR3aa: CASSLLSGGVGETQYF
CDR3nt: TGTGCCAGCAGCTTACTAAGCGGGGGGGTCGGAGAGACCCAGTACTTC

abundance: many
d_gene: NA
v_gene: TRBV20-1
j_gene: TRBJ1-1
CDR3aa: CSAHTGVNTEAFF
CDR3nt: TGCAGTGCTCATACCGGGGTGAACACTGAAGCTTTCTTT

abundance: many
d_gene: TRBD2
v_gene: TRBV20-1
j_gene: TRBJ2-2
CDR3aa: CSARDQLAGDTGELFF
CDR3nt: TGCAGTGCTAGAGATCAACTAGCGGGAGACACCGGGGAGCTGTTTTTT

abundance: NA
d_gene: TRBD1
v_gene: TRBV30
j_gene: TRBJ2-2
CDR3aa: CAWRPRTGDSGELFF
CDR3nt: TGTGCCTGGAGACCCCGGACAGGGGATAGCGGGGAGCTGTTTTTT

abundance: many
d_gene: NA
v_gene: TRBV6-1
j_gene: TRBJ2-7
CDR3aa: CASKQSGIGEQYF
CDR3nt: TGTGCCAGCAAGCAGTCCGGGATTGGGGAGCAGTACTTC

abundance: NA
d_gene: NA
v_gene: TRBV27
j_gene: TRBJ1-6
CDR3aa: CASSLGEYTPNSPLHF
CDR3nt: TGTGCCAGCAGTTTAGGCGAGTATACGCCTAATTCACCCCTCCACTTT

abundance: many
d_gene: NA
v_gene: TRBV29-1
j_gene: TRBJ1-1
CDR3aa: CSVRFDTEAFF
CDR3nt: TGCAGCGTTCGGTTTGACACTGAAGCTTTCTTT

abundance: few
d_gene: NA
v_gene: TRBV28
j_gene: TRBJ2-7
CDR3aa: CASNSPGTATYEQYF
CDR3nt: TGTGCCAGCAACTCGCCCGGGACTGCAACCTACGAGCAGTACTTC

abundance: many
d_gene: NA
v_gene: TRBV18
j_gene: TRBJ2-3
CDR3aa: CASSYQRGTDTQYF
CDR3nt: TGTGCCAGCTCTTATCAGCGGGGCACAGATACGCAGTATTTT

abundance: few
d_gene: NA
v_gene: TRBV28
j_gene: TRBJ1-1
CDR3aa: CASSNSPPGTEAFF
CDR3nt: TGTGCCAGCAGCAACAGCCCTCCTGGGACTGAAGCTTTCTTT

abundance: many
d_gene: NA
v_gene: TRBV13
j_gene: TRBJ1-1
CDR3aa: CASSPDRVNTEAFF
CDR3nt: TGTGCCAGCAGCCCCGACAGAGTCAACACTGAAGCTTTCTTT

abundance: few
d_gene: NA
v_gene: TRBV11-3
j_gene: TRBJ2-7
CDR3aa: CASSLGQEGDEQYF
CDR3nt: TGTGCCAGCAGCCTCGGACAGGAGGGGGACGAGCAGTACTTC

abundance: NA
d_gene: TRBD2
v_gene: TRBV7-2
j_gene: TRBJ2-7
CDR3aa: CASSPTATSGGASAYEQYF
CDR3nt: TGTGCCAGCAGCCCTACGGCGACTAGCGGGGGGGCATCTGCCTACGAGCAGTACTTC

abundance: NA
d_gene: TRBD1
v_gene: TRBV5-4
j_gene: TRBJ2-7
CDR3aa: CVSSLVRTGSPYEQYF
CDR3nt: TGTGTCAGCAGCTTGGTCAGGACAGGGAGTCCCTACGAGCAGTACTTC

abundance: many
d_gene: NA
v_gene: TRBV5-4
j_gene: TRBJ1-4
CDR3aa: CASSSTGTALFF
CDR3nt: TGTGCCAGCAGCTCTACAGGGACCGCACTGTTTTTT

abundance: NA
d_gene: NA
v_gene: TRBV5-1
j_gene: TRBJ1-1
CDR3aa: CASSSRTGSTEAFF
CDR3nt: TGCGCCAGCAGCTCCCGCACAGGGAGCACTGAAGCTTTCTTT

abundance: NA
d_gene: TRBD1
v_gene: TRBV29-1
j_gene: TRBJ1-2
CDR3aa: CSVEGQGLENGYTF
CDR3nt: TGCAGCGTTGAGGGACAGGGCTTGGAGAATGGCTACACCTTC

abundance: few
d_gene: TRBD1
v_gene: TRBV20-1
j_gene: TRBJ1-6
CDR3aa: CSALGTVPSPLHF
CDR3nt: TGCAGTGCTCTTGGGACAGTCCCTTCACCCCTCCACTTT

abundance: NA
d_gene: NA
v_gene: TRBV6-5
j_gene: TRBJ2-7
CDR3aa: CASSYEGASYYEQYF
CDR3nt: TGTGCCAGCAGTTACGAGGGAGCCTCTTACTACGAGCAGTACTTC

abundance: many
d_gene: NA
v_gene: TRBV7-2
j_gene: TRBJ1-2
CDR3aa: CASSTREVRGNYGYTF
CDR3nt: TGTGCCAGCAGCACCAGGGAAGTTCGGGGAAACTATGGCTACACCTTC

abundance: many
d_gene: TRBD1
v_gene: TRBV29-1
j_gene: TRBJ2-7
CDR3aa: CSVTGTGGFGQYF
CDR3nt: TGCAGCGTGACCGGGACAGGGGGCTTCGGGCAGTACTTC

abundance: NA
d_gene: TRBD1
v_gene: TRBV4-2
j_gene: TRBJ2-7
CDR3aa: CASSQDGQGAKDEQYF
CDR3nt: TGTGCCAGCAGCCAAGATGGCCAGGGGGCTAAGGACGAGCAGTACTTC

abundance: few
d_gene: TRBD1
v_gene: TRBV29-1
j_gene: TRBJ2-3
CDR3aa: CSAGQASTDTQYF
CDR3nt: TGCAGCGCGGGACAGGCTAGCACAGATACGCAGTATTTT

abundance: few
d_gene: NA
v_gene: TRBV9
j_gene: TRBJ2-3
CDR3aa: CASIVLTQYF
CDR3nt: TGTGCCAGCATCGTACTGACGCAGTATTTT

abundance: many
d_gene: NA
v_gene: TRBV12-3/TRBV12-4
j_gene: TRBJ2-2
CDR3aa: CASSLRAVSGELFF
CDR3nt: TGTGCCAGCAGTTTACGGGCTGTATCCGGGGAGCTGTTTTTT

abundance: NA
d_gene: TRBD2
v_gene: TRBV4-1
j_gene: TRBJ2-1
CDR3aa: CASSQGLLAGYNEQFF
CDR3nt: TGCGCCAGCAGCCAAGGTTTACTAGCGGGGTACAATGAGCAGTTCTTC

abundance: many
d_gene: NA
v_gene: TRBV24-1
j_gene: TRBJ2-1
CDR3aa: CATSPVGDAYNEQFF
CDR3nt: TGTGCCACCAGCCCGGTTGGGGACGCCTACAATGAGCAGTTCTTC

abundance: few
d_gene: NA
v_gene: TRBV6-1
j_gene: TRBJ1-1
CDR3aa: CASSVNRDGTEAFF
CDR3nt: TGTGCCAGCAGTGTAAACAGGGACGGCACTGAAGCTTTCTTT

abundance: NA
d_gene: TRBD1
v_gene: TRBV5-5
j_gene: TRBJ2-7
CDR3aa: CASSPGTDSYEQYF
CDR3nt: TGTGCCAGCAGCCCGGGGACAGATTCCTACGAGCAGTACTTC

abundance: many
d_gene: TRBD2
v_gene: TRBV30
j_gene: TRBJ2-2
CDR3aa: CAWLAGPNTGELFF
CDR3nt: TGTGCCTGGCTAGCGGGGCCGAACACCGGGGAGCTGTTTTTT

abundance: NA
d_gene: NA
v_gene: TRBV20-1
j_gene: TRBJ1-6
CDR3aa: CSARVAGREGNSPLHF
CDR3nt: TGCAGTGCTCGTGTGGCAGGGCGAGAGGGCAATTCACCCCTCCACTTT

abundance: few
d_gene: TRBD1
v_gene: TRBV12-3/TRBV12-4
j_gene: TRBJ2-1
CDR3aa: CASSNRQGRNEQFF
CDR3nt: TGTGCCAGCAGTAACAGACAGGGGAGGAATGAGCAGTTCTTC